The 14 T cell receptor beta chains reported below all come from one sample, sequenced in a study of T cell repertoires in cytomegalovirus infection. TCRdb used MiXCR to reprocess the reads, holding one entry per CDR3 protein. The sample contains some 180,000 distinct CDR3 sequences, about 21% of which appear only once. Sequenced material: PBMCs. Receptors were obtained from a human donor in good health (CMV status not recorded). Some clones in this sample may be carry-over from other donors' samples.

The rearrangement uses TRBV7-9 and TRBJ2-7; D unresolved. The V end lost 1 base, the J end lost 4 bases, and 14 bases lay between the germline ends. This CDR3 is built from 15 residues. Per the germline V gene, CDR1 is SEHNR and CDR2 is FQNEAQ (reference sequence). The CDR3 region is CASSLVFPGEYEQYF. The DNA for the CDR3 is TGTGCCAGCAGCTTAGTTTTTCCGGGCGAGTACGAGCAGTACTTC.

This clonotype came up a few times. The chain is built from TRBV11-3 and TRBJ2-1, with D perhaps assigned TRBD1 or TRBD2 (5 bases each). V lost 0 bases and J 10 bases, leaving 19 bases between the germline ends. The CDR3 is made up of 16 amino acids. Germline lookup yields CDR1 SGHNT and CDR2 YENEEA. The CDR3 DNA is TGTGCCAGCAGCTTAGATTTGGCGGGCCCGCAGGGCGAGCAGTTCTTC. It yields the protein CASSLDLAGPQGEQFF.

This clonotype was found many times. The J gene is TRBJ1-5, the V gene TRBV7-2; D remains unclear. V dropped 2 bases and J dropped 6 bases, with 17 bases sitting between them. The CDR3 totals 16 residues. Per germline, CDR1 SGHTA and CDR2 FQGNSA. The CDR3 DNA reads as TGTGCCAGCAGCTTATCGGGGTACGGCTCGCCTCAGCCCCAGCATTTT. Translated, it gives CASSLSGYGSPQPQHF.

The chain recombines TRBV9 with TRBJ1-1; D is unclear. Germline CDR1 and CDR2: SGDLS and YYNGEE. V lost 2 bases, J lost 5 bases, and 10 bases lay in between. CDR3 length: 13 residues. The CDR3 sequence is CASSVRVRTEAFF. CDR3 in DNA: TGTGCCAGCAGCGTGCGAGTGCGGACTGAAGCTTTCTTT.

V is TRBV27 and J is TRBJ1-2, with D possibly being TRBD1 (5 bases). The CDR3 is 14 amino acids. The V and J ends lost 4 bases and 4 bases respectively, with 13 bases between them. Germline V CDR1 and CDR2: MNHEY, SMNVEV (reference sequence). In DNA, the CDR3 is TGTGCCAGCAGTTCCCCCTTGGGGGGCTATGGCTACACCTTC. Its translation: CASSSPLGGYGYTF.

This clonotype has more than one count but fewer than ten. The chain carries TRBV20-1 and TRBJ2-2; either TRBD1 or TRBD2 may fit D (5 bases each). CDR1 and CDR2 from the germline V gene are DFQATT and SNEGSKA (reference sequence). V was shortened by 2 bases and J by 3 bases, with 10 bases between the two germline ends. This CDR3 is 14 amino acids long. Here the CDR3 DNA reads TGCAGTGCTAGAACGGGGACCTACACCGGGGAGCTGTTTTTT. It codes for CSARTGTYTGELFF.

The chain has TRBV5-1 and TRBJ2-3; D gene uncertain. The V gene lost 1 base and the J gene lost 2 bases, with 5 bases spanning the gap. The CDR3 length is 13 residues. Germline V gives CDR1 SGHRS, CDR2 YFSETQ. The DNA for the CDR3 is TGCGCCAGCAGCTTGAAAGCCACAGATACGCAGTATTTT. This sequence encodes CASSLKATDTQYF.

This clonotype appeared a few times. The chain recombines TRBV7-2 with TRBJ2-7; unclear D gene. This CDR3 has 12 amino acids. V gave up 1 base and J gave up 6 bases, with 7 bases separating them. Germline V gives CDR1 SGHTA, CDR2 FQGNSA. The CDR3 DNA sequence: TGTGCCAGCAGCTTAGACTGGGGCGAGCAGTACTTC. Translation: CASSLDWGEQYF. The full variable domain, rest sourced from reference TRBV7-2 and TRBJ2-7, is GAGVSQSPSNKVTEKGKDVELRCDPISGHTALYWYRQSLGQGLEFLIYFQGNSAPDKSGLPSDRFSAERTGGSVSTLTIQRTQQEDSAVYLCASSLDWGEQYFGPGTRLTVT.

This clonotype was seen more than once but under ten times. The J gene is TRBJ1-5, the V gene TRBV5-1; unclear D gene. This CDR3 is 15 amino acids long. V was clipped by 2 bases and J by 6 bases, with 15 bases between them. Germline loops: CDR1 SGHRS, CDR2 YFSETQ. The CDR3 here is CASSLTGNAGQPQHF. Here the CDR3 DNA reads TGCGCCAGCAGCTTAACCGGGAACGCGGGTCAGCCCCAGCATTTT.

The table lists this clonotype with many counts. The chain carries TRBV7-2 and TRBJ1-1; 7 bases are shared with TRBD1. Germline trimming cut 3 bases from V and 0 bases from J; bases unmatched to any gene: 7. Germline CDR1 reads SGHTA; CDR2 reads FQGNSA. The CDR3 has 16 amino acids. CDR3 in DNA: TGTGCCAGCAGCTTGCCGACAGGGACGCTGAACACTGAAGCTTTCTTT. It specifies CASSLPTGTLNTEAFF.

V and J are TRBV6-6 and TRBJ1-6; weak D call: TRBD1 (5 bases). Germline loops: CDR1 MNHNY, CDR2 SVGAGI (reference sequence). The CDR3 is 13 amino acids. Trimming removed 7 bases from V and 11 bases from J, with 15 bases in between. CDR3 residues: CASKNEGITPLHF. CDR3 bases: TGTGCCAGCAAAAATGAGGGGATTACACCCCTCCACTTT.

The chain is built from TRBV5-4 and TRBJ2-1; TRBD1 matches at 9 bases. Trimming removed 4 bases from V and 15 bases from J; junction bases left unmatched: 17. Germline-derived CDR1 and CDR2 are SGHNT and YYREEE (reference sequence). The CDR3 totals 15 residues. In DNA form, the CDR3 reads TGTGCCAGCAGCCCGGACCTACAGGGGGCGCGGACTCTGTTCTTC. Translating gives CASSPDLQGARTLFF.

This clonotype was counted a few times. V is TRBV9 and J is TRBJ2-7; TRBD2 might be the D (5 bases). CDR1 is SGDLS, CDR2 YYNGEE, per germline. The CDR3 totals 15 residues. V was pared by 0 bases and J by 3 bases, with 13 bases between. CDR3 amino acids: CASSVGKDGGYEQYF. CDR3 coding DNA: TGTGCCAGCAGCGTAGGAAAAGACGGAGGCTACGAGCAGTACTTC.

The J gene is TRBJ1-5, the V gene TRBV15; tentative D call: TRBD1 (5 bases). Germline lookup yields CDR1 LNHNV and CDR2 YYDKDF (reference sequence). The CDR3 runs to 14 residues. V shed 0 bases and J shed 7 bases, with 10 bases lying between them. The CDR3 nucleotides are TGTGCCACCAGCAGAGACCAGTGGGACCAGCCCCAGCATTTT. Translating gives CATSRDQWDQPQHF. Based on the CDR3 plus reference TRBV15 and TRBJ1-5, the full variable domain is DAMVIQNPRYQVTQFGKPVTLSCSQTLNHNVMYWYQQKSSQAPKLLFHYYDKDFNNEADTPDNFQSRRPNTSFCFLDIRSPGLGDTAMYLCATSRDQWDQPQHFGDGTRLSIL.